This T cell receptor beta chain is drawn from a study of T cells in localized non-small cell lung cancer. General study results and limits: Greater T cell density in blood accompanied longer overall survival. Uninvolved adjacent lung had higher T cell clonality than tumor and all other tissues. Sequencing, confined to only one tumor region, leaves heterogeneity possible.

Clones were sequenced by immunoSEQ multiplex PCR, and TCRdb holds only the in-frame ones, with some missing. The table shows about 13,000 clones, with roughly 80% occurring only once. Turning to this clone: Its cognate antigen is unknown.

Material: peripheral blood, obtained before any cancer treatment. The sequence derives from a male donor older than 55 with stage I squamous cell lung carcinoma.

The CDR3 spells CASSKANYGYTF. DNA of the CDR3: TGTGCCAGCAGCAAAGCTAACTATGGCTACACCTTC. The chain uses TRBV9 and TRBJ1-2; D gene ambiguous. The CDR3 consists of 12 residues. Germline assignment: CDR1 SGDLS and CDR2 YYNGEE. V was clipped by 4 bases and J by 0 bases, with 4 bases between them.